The text below deals with one T cell receptor beta chain. This sample was included in a study of T cells in Graves' hyperthyroidism and ophthalmopathy. This CDR3 region has 15 residues. J was trimmed by 2 bases and V by 8 bases; bases with no gene match: 8. CDR1 MDHEN and CDR2 SYDVKM come from the germline V gene. Using RNA transcripts as the source, TCR beta CDR3 regions were amplified. A first-round RT-PCR of the TCR CDR3 used the HTBI primer set. TCRdb analysed the multiplex PCR reads with MiXCR anew, one entry per CDR3 protein. The sample lists about 640,000 distinct CDR3 sequences; roughly 15% were seen once.

This receptor was identified in a woman in her 50s with Graves' ophthalmopathy. Source material: blood. The chain uses TRBV28 and TRBJ2-3, with 9 bases matching TRBD2. This CDR3 is CASHPSGELTDTQYF. The CDR3 DNA is TGTGCCAGCCATCCTAGCGGGGAGCTCACAGATACGCAGTATTTT.